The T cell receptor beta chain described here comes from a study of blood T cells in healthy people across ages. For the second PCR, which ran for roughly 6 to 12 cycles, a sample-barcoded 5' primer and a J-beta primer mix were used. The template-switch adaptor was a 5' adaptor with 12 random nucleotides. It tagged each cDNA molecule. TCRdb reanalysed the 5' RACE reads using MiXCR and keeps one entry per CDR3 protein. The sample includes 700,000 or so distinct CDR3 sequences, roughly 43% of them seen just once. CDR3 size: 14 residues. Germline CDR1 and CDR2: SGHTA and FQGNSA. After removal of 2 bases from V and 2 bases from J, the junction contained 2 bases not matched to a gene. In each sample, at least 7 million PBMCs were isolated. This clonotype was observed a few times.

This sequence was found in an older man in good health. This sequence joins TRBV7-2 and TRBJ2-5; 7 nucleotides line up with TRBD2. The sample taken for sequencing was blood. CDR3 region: CASSLMGGQETQYF. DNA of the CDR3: TGTGCCAGCAGCTTAATGGGGGGGCAAGAGACCCAGTACTTC. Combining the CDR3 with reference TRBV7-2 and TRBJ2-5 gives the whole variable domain GAGVSQSPSNKVTEKGKDVELRCDPISGHTALYWYRQSLGQGLEFLIYFQGNSAPDKSGLPSDRFSAERTGGSVSTLTIQRTQQEDSAVYLCASSLMGGQETQYFGPGTRLLVL.